This T cell receptor beta chain was documented in a study of early T cells in non-severe SARS-CoV-2 infection. Study-level information: Sequenced bulk RNA came from whole blood that was unsorted, and chains were unpaired.

TCRdb reanalysed the 5' RACE reads using MiXCR and keeps one entry per CDR3 protein. The repertoire holds some 64,000 distinct CDR3 sequences, with 9% to 10% as singletons. V gave up 7 bases and J gave up 1 base, with 6 bases separating them. The CDR3 loop spans 11 amino acids. Germline CDR1 SQVTM, CDR2 ANQGSEA. This clonotype has only a few counts. Sequenced here: whole blood, sampled at baseline. The chain combines TRBV29-1 with TRBJ2-3; D is ambiguous. The receptor was derived from an adult who was a healthcare worker with PCR-confirmed SARS-CoV-2 infection or an uninfected control (not recorded which). CDR3 amino acids: CSGSRTDTQYF. In DNA, the CDR3 is TGCAGCGGGTCTCGCACAGATACGCAGTATTTT.